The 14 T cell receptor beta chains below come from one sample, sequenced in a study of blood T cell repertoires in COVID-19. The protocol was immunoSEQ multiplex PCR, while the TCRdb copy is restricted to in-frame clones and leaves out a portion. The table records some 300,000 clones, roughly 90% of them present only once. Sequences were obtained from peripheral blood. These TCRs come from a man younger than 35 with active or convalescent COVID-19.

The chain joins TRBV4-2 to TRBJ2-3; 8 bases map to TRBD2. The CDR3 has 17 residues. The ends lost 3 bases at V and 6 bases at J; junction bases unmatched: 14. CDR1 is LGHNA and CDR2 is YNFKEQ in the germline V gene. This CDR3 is CASSQFPGLEVSDTQYF. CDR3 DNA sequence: TGTGCCAGCAGCCAGTTCCCGGGACTAGAAGTTTCCGATACGCAGTATTTT.

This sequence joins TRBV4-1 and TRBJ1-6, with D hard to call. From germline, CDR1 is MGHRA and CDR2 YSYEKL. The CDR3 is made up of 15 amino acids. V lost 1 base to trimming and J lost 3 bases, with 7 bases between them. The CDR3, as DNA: TGCGCCAGCAGCCAAGGTCGGGGCTATAATTCACCCCTCCACTTT. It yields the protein CASSQGRGYNSPLHF.

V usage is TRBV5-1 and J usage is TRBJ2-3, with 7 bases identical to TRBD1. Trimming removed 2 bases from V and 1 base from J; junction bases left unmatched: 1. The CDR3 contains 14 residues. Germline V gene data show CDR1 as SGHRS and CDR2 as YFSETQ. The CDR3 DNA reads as TGCGCCAGCAGCTTTACAGGGGGCACAGATACGCAGTATTTT. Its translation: CASSFTGGTDTQYF.

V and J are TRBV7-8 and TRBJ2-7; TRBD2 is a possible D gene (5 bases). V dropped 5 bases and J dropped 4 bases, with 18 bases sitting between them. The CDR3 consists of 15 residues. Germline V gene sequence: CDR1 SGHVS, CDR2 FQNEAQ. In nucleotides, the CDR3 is TGTGCCAGCAGCCCCTCGGTGGTAGGGAGATACGAGCAGTACTTC. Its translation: CASSPSVVGRYEQYF.

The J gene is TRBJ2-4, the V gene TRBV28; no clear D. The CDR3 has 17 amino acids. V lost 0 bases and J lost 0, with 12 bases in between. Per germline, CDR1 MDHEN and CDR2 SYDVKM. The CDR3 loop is CASSLWSGQVAKNIQYF. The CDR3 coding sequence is TGTGCCAGCAGTTTATGGTCTGGCCAGGTAGCCAAAAACATTCAGTACTTC.

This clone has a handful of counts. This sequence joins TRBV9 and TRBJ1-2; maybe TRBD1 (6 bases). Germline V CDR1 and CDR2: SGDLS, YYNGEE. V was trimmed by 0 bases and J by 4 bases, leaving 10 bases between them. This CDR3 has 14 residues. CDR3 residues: CASSVATGTYGYTF. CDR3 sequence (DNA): TGTGCCAGCAGCGTAGCGACAGGAACCTATGGCTACACCTTC.

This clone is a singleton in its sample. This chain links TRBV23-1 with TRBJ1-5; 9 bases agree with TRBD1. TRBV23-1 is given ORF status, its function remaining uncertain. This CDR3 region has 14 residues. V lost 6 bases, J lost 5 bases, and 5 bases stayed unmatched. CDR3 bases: TGCGCCAGCAGCCGGGACAGGGCCGATCAGCCCCAGCATTTT. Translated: CASSRDRADQPQHF.

The CDR3 DNA reads as TGTGCCAGCAGCCATCCGGACAGGGGCATCGAGCAGTACTTC. Its protein is CASSHPDRGIEQYF. The chain links TRBV2 to TRBJ2-7, with TRBD1 matching 9 bases. Germline-derived CDR1 and CDR2 are SNHLY and FYNNEI. The CDR3 consists of 14 residues. V trimming: 6 bases; J trimming: 6 bases; junction bases outside the gene matches: 9.

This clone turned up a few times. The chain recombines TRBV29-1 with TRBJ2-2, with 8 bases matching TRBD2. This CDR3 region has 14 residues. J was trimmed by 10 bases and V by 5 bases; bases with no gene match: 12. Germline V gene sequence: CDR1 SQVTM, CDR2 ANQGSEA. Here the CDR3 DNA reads TGCAGCGTTTCTCGGACTAGCCCCAAAGAGGAGCTGTTTTTT. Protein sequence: CSVSRTSPKEELFF.

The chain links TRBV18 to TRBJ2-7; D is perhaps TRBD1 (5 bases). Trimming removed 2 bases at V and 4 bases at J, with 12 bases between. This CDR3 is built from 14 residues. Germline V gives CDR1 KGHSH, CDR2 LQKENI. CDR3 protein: CASSPSGAFYEQYF. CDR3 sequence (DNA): TGTGCCAGCTCACCAAGTGGGGCCTTTTACGAGCAGTACTTC.

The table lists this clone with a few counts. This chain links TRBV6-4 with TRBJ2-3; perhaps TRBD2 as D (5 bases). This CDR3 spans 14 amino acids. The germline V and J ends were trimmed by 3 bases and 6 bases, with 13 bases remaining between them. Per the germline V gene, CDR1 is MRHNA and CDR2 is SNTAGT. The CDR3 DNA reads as TGTGCCAGCAGTGAAGGTTCGGGGAAGGATACGCAGTATTTT. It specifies CASSEGSGKDTQYF.

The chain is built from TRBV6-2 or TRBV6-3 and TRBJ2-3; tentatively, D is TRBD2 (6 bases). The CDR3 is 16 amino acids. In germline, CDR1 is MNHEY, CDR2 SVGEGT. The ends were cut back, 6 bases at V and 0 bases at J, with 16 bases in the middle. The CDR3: CASSGYRGKSTDTQYF. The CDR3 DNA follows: TGTGCCAGCAGCGGATATCGGGGGAAAAGCACAGATACGCAGTATTTT.

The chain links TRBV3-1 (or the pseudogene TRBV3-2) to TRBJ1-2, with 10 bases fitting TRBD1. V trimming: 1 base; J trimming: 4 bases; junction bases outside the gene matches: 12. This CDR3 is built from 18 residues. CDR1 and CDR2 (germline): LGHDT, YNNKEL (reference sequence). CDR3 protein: CASSQGDRGIRRVYGYTF. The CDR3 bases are TGTGCCAGCAGCCAAGGGGACAGGGGAATCCGTCGCGTCTATGGCTACACCTTC.

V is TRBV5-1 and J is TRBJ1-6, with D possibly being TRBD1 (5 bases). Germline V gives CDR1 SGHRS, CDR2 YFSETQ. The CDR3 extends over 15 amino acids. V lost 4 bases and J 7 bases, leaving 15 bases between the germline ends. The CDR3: CASSPRGRENSPLHF. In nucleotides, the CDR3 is TGCGCCAGCAGCCCAAGGGGCAGGGAAAATTCACCCCTCCACTTT.